The 28 T cell receptor beta chains in this list originate from one sample, sequenced in a study of blood T cell repertoires in COVID-19. Assay used: immunoSEQ multiplex PCR; TCRdb lists only in-frame clones, some missing. Among about 87,000 clones, less than 95% were seen once, and the ten largest hold roughly 7%. Sequencing was done on a sample of peripheral blood. All receptors come from a man aged 18 to 35 with COVID-19, enrolled during active disease.

V gene TRBV14 combines with J gene TRBJ2-4; TRBD2 aligns across 10 bases. Germline CDR1 is SGHDN and CDR2 is FVKESK. V shed 6 bases and J 2 bases; nucleotides not matched to a gene: 4. The CDR3 has 15 amino acids. Written as DNA, the CDR3 is TGTGCCAGCAGTCCTAGCGGGAGACCCAAAAACATTCAGTACTTC. Translation: CASSPSGRPKNIQYF.

The table lists this clone with a count of one. The chain is built from TRBV9 and TRBJ2-2; TRBD1 agrees at 7 bases. Losses at the gene ends were 4 bases for V and 7 bases for J; bases not matched to a gene: 13. From germline, CDR1 is SGDLS and CDR2 YYNGEE. The CDR3 contains 16 residues. CDR3 nucleotides: TGTGCCAGCAGCCAAAGGGGGCAGGGGGAAATCGGGGAGCTGTTTTTT. Its protein product is CASSQRGQGEIGELFF.

The V call is TRBV4-2, the J call TRBJ1-6; D is undetermined. The germline V gene encodes CDR1 LGHNA and CDR2 YNFKEQ. With 1 base removed from V and 10 bases from J, the gap between germline ends came to 5 bases. CDR3 size: 12 residues. CDR3 sequence: CASSQVQSPLHF. The CDR3 bases are TGTGCCAGCAGCCAAGTCCAATCACCCCTCCACTTT.

This chain uses TRBV12-5 with TRBJ1-1; D is ambiguous. The V gene's germline CDR1 is LGHNT and CDR2 FRNRAP. This CDR3 is built from 13 residues. The V and J ends lost 1 base and 4 bases respectively, with 7 bases between them. CDR3 bases: TGTGCTAGTGGTTTGGCGGGGTCCACTGAAGCTTTCTTT. Protein: CASGLAGSTEAFF. The entire variable domain, with the rest obtained from reference TRBV12-5 and TRBJ1-1, is as follows: DARVTQTPRHKVTEMGQEVTMRCQPILGHNTVFWYRQTMMQGLELLAYFRNRAPLDDSGMPKDRFSAEMPDATLATLKIQPSEPRDSAVYFCASGLAGSTEAFFGQGTRLTVV.

The chain links TRBV13 to TRBJ2-3, with D perhaps matching TRBD1 (6 bases). The CDR3 is made up of 15 amino acids. Germline V lookup: CDR1 PRHDT, CDR2 FYEKMQ (reference sequence). The V end lost 4 bases, the J end lost 0 bases, and 11 bases lay between the germline ends. CDR3 DNA: TGTGCCAGCAGCTCCGGACAGCCTAGCACAGATACGCAGTATTTT. Amino acids: CASSSGQPSTDTQYF.

This rearrangement joins TRBV19 to TRBJ1-2; a possible D gene is TRBD1 (6 bases). V shed 6 bases and J shed 7 bases, with 18 bases lying between them. CDR3 size: 14 residues. The germline V gene has CDR1 LNHDA and CDR2 SQIVND (reference sequence). The chain's CDR3 is CASRSWDKSRGYTF. DNA of the CDR3: TGTGCCAGTAGATCTTGGGACAAGTCTCGTGGCTACACCTTC.

This clone was seen just once. This chain uses TRBV6-5 with TRBJ2-1, with D perhaps matching TRBD2 (6 bases). Germline-derived CDR1 and CDR2 are MNHEY and SVGAGI. The germline V and J ends were trimmed by 11 bases and 0 bases, with 14 bases remaining between them. CDR3 size: 14 residues. The CDR3 region is CASRRGSSYNEQFF. CDR3 DNA: TGTGCCTCTCGACGGGGGTCCTCCTACAATGAGCAGTTCTTC.

The chain recombines TRBV6-5 with TRBJ1-2, with 9 bases lining up with TRBD1. J gave up 5 bases and V 2 bases, and 3 bases lay outside the gene matches. This CDR3 is built from 14 residues. Germline CDR1 reads MNHEY; CDR2 reads SVGAGI. The CDR3 sequence: CASSYDGTGYGYTF. The DNA of the CDR3 is TGTGCCAGCAGTTACGACGGGACAGGGTATGGCTACACCTTC.

The V call is TRBV6-5, the J call TRBJ2-1; 7 bases are shared with TRBD1. The junction had 12 bases not matched to a gene; V was cut back by 6 bases and J by 4 bases. The CDR3 totals 16 residues. CDR1 is MNHEY, CDR2 SVGAGI, per germline. CDR3 loop: CASSYRGDRSYNEQFF. CDR3 nucleotides: TGTGCCAGCAGCTACAGGGGCGACAGGTCTTACAATGAGCAGTTCTTC.

This clone was found a few times. The rearrangement links TRBV14 to TRBJ2-7, with D perhaps matching TRBD1 (6 bases). The germline CDR1 and CDR2 sequences are SGHDN and FVKESK. The V and J ends lost 3 bases and 3 bases respectively, with 9 bases between them. The CDR3 spans 13 residues. The CDR3 spells CASSHTGFYEQYF. The CDR3 bases are TGTGCCAGCAGCCATACAGGGTTCTACGAGCAGTACTTC. The full variable domain, its missing parts supplied by reference TRBV14 and TRBJ2-7, is EAGVTQFPSHSVIEKGQTVTLRCDPISGHDNLYWYRRVMGKEIKFLLHFVKESKQDESGMPNNRFLAERTGGTYSTLKVQPAELEDSGVYFCASSHTGFYEQYFGPGTRLTVT.

V and J are TRBV13 and TRBJ2-1; 8 bases agree with TRBD2. After removal of 5 bases from V and 5 bases from J, the junction contained 5 bases not matched to a gene. The CDR3 consists of 14 residues. Germline CDR1 reads PRHDT; CDR2 reads FYEKMQ (reference sequence). Here the CDR3 reads CASSAGGGDNEQFF. In DNA form, the CDR3 reads TGTGCCAGCAGCGCCGGGGGGGGCGACAATGAGCAGTTCTTC. The variable domain in full, completed from reference TRBV13 and TRBJ2-1, reads AAGVIQSPRHLIKEKRETATLKCYPIPRHDTVYWYQQGPGQDPQFLISFYEKMQSDKGSIPDRFSAQQFSDYHSELNMSSLELGDSALYFCASSAGGGDNEQFFGPGTRLTVL.

This chain joins TRBV10-3 and TRBJ1-1; 8 bases are a match to TRBD1. Germline CDR1 ENHRY, CDR2 SYGVKD. Trimming took 6 bases from V and 5 from J; bases not matched to a gene: 8. This CDR3 is 14 amino acids long. The CDR3 sequence is CAIRTTGDETEAFF. The CDR3 nucleotides read TGTGCCATCAGGACGACAGGGGACGAAACTGAAGCTTTCTTT.

J is TRBJ2-7 and V is TRBV5-5, with D tentatively TRBD1 (6 bases). Trimming removed 0 bases at V and 4 bases at J, with 11 bases between. This CDR3 contains 14 residues. CDR1 and CDR2 (germline): SGHKS, YYEKEE (reference sequence). CDR3 amino acids: CASSLDVQGYEQYF. The CDR3 bases are TGTGCCAGCAGCTTGGACGTACAGGGTTACGAGCAGTACTTC.

The J gene is TRBJ1-4, the V gene TRBV11-2, with TRBD1 matching 8 bases. V trimming: 5 bases; J trimming: 8 bases; junction bases outside the gene matches: 10. The CDR3 length is 15 residues. CDR1 SGHAT and CDR2 FQNNGV come from the germline V gene. CDR3 coding DNA: TGTGCCAGCAGCCTCCGAGGACAGGGATCGGAAAAACTGTTTTTT. Protein sequence: CASSLRGQGSEKLFF.

The chain carries TRBV28 and TRBJ1-2; the D is unclear. V shed 11 bases and J shed 5 bases, with 21 bases lying between them. The germline CDR1 and CDR2 sequences are MDHEN and SYDVKM. The CDR3 extends over 14 amino acids. The CDR3 region is CAATPPGEPYGYTF. For the CDR3, the DNA is TGTGCCGCCACCCCCCCCGGTGAACCTTATGGCTACACCTTC.

The chain recombines TRBV18 with TRBJ2-5; 7 positions agree with TRBD1. Trimming at V came to 5 bases and at J to 2 bases, leaving 8 bases not matched to a gene. Germline V lookup: CDR1 KGHSH, CDR2 LQKENI. The CDR3 consists of 15 residues. DNA for the CDR3: TGTGCCAGCTCAACGCGGAGGACAGGACAAGAGACCCAGTACTTC. It yields the protein CASSTRRTGQETQYF.

V usage is TRBV7-9 and J usage is TRBJ2-1; tentatively, D is TRBD2 (6 bases). The CDR3 totals 17 residues. The germline CDR1 and CDR2 sequences are SEHNR and FQNEAQ (reference sequence). Deletions cut 5 bases from V and 2 bases from J, with 19 bases between. CDR3: CASSHRIAARTYNEQFF. The CDR3 DNA follows: TGTGCCAGCAGCCACCGAATAGCGGCTCGCACCTACAATGAGCAGTTCTTC.

Points on this clone: In the same sample, other DNA sequences code for this CDR3. The rearrangement links TRBV7-9 to TRBJ1-6; no clear D gene. The V gene lost 5 bases and the J gene lost 7 bases, with 12 bases spanning the gap. Germline values: CDR1 SEHNR, CDR2 FQNEAQ (reference sequence). The CDR3 runs 14 residues. In DNA, the CDR3 is TGTGCCAGCAGCCCGGTTTACAGCAATTCACCCCTCCACTTT. Translation: CASSPVYSNSPLHF.

This rearrangement joins TRBV5-5 to TRBJ2-7; D might be TRBD1 (7 bases). CDR3 length: 15 residues. Germline lookup yields CDR1 SGHKS and CDR2 YYEKEE (reference sequence). Trimming took off 4 bases at V and 0 bases at J, with 14 bases between the two ends. Here the CDR3 DNA reads TGTGCCAGCAGCGCCCGCGGGACAGCCTCCTACGAGCAGTACTTC. Translation gives CASSARGTASYEQYF.

This clone was found once. V usage is TRBV11-2 and J usage is TRBJ1-1; a possible D gene is TRBD1 (6 bases). This CDR3 has 18 amino acids. CDR1 and CDR2 from the germline V gene are SGHAT and FQNNGV. Between the trimmed V and J ends, which lost 5 bases and 0 bases, there was a span of 22 bases. In DNA form, the CDR3 reads TGTGCCAGCAGCCTGGAGATCTGGCCCAGGGGCGTGAACACTGAAGCTTTCTTT. Translating gives CASSLEIWPRGVNTEAFF.

The chain employs TRBV2 and TRBJ2-1; D is perhaps TRBD2 (6 bases). V dropped 4 bases and J dropped 0 bases, with 13 bases sitting between them. Germline CDR1 and CDR2: SNHLY and FYNNEI. This CDR3 contains 16 residues. CDR3 sequence: CASSVADMSSYNEQFF. DNA for the CDR3: TGTGCCAGCAGTGTAGCGGACATGAGCTCCTACAATGAGCAGTTCTTC.

A single count supports this clone. V and J are TRBV5-8 and TRBJ1-1, with D uncertain. Looked up from germline, CDR1 is SGHTS and CDR2 is YDEGEE. V dropped 1 base and J dropped 3 bases, with 19 bases sitting between them. The CDR3 has 17 amino acids. This CDR3 reads CASSLNRYKQNHTEAFF. The CDR3 DNA sequence: TGTGCCAGCAGCTTGAATCGATACAAACAAAACCACACTGAAGCTTTCTTT.

The chain combines TRBV7-9 with TRBJ2-1; no clear D. CDR1 is SEHNR and CDR2 is FQNEAQ in the germline V gene (reference sequence). Trimming cost V 4 bases and J 7 bases, with 2 bases left between them. This CDR3 contains 10 residues. CDR3 loop: CASSSNEQFF. Written as DNA, the CDR3 is TGTGCCAGCAGCTCTAATGAGCAGTTCTTC.

This clone was counted a single time. V usage is TRBV7-9 and J usage is TRBJ2-3; 11 positions agree with TRBD2. J was trimmed by 4 bases and V by 8 bases; bases with no gene match: 2. Germline assignment: CDR1 SEHNR and CDR2 FQNEAQ (reference sequence). This CDR3 region has 13 residues. The CDR3 DNA sequence: TGTGCCAGCCCGGGACTAGCGGCAGATACGCAGTATTTT. It encodes CASPGLAADTQYF.

V usage is TRBV6-1 and J usage is TRBJ1-2; 8 bases agree with TRBD1. The CDR3 totals 17 residues. Germline V CDR1 and CDR2: MNHNS, SASEGT. The ends lost 3 bases at V and 7 bases at J; junction bases unmatched: 16. The CDR3 sequence: CASSDEYRGYEVGGYTF. The CDR3 DNA follows: TGTGCCAGCAGTGACGAGTACAGGGGGTATGAGGTCGGTGGCTACACCTTC.

The genes are TRBV6-1 and TRBJ1-4; weak D call: TRBD1 (5 bases). This CDR3 comprises 15 residues. Trimming took 3 bases from V and 0 from J, leaving 8 bases between them. The germline CDR1 and CDR2 sequences are MNHNS and SASEGT. This CDR3 is CASSEVRATNEKLFF. DNA of the CDR3: TGTGCCAGCAGTGAGGTCAGGGCAACTAATGAAAAACTGTTTTTT.

In this sample, this clone turned up once. CDR3 DNA sequence: TGCGCCAGCAGCTTGGGAATTGGAGGGGGCTTGAACACTGAAGCTTTCTTT. As protein: CASSLGIGGGLNTEAFF. V and J are TRBV5-1 and TRBJ1-1; 7 bases fit TRBD1. Germline assignment: CDR1 SGHRS and CDR2 YFSETQ. Trimming at V came to 0 bases and at J to 0 bases, leaving 8 bases not matched to a gene. The CDR3 covers 17 residues.

This clone is a singleton in its sample. The chain links TRBV28 to TRBJ2-1, with 12 nucleotides matching TRBD2. Per the germline V gene, CDR1 is MDHEN and CDR2 is SYDVKM. J was trimmed by 4 bases and V by 5 bases; bases with no gene match: 15. The CDR3 extends over 19 amino acids. CDR3 amino acids: CASSQPRVTSGRRYNEQFF. In DNA, the CDR3 is TGTGCCAGCAGTCAACCAAGGGTGACTAGCGGGAGACGGTACAATGAGCAGTTCTTC.